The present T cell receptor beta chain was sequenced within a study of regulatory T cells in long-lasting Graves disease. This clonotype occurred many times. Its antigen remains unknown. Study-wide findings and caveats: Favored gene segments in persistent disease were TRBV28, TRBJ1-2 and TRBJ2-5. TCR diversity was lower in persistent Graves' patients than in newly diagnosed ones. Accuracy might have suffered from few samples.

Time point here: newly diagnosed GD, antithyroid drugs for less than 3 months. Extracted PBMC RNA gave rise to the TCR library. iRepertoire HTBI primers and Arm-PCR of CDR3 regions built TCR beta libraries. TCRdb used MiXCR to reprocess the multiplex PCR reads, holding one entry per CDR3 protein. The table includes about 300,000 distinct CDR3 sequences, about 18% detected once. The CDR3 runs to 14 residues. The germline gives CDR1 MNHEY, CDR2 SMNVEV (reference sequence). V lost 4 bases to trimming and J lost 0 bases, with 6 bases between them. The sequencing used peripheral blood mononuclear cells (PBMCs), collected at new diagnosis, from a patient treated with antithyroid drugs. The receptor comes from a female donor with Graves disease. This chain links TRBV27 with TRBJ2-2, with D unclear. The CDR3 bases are TGTGCCAGCAGTTCCCCCTCGAACACCGGGGAGCTGTTTTTT. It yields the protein CASSSPSNTGELFF.